This T cell receptor (beta chain) came from a study of blood T cell repertoires in COVID-19. Looking at the study overall: Samples taken during acute and convalescent COVID-19 were collected in the United States, Italy and Spain. PBMCs, B-cell-depleted T cells, or T cells were the source of the cDNA or gDNA that made up the material.

Original data processing: Amplified reference gene primers provided the basis for estimating nucleated cell counts. Clones were read by immunoSEQ multiplex PCR, and TCRdb kept only the in-frame ones, dropping some. V and J calls and clone size are copied from that table; D and trimming were computed from the DNA. This table holds around 25,000 clones, 65% to 80% found once. Sample: peripheral blood. The clonotype comes from a human donor in a cohort sampled during active or convalescent COVID-19.

The CDR3 nucleotides are TGCGCCAGCAGCCAAGTTTCAGAAAAACTGTTTTTT. Translated: CASSQVSEKLFF. This chain links TRBV4-1 with TRBJ1-4; D call uncertain. This CDR3 is 12 amino acids long. The germline gives CDR1 MGHRA, CDR2 YSYEKL. V dropped 1 base and J dropped 8 bases, with 5 bases sitting between them.